The 29 T cell receptor beta chains given below trace back to one sample, sequenced in a study of cytomegalovirus exposure and HLA in healthy donors. Use of 60 Vbeta and 13 Jbeta primers characterized the PCR. The table came from immunoSEQ multiplex PCR; TCRdb's copy has only in-frame clones and leaves some out. Among under 150,000 clones listed, around 81% were seen once. The sequenced sample was PBMCs. These receptors all come from a man in his fifties in good health and CMV-seronegative.

The rearrangement joins TRBV28 to TRBJ2-7; D remains unclear. Germline V gene lookup returns CDR1 MDHEN and CDR2 SYDVKM. The CDR3 extends over 14 amino acids. V was cut by 2 bases and J by 2 bases, with 10 bases left in between. This CDR3 reads CASSLTQNPYEQYF. The CDR3 DNA sequence: TGTGCCAGCAGTTTAACACAGAACCCCTACGAGCAGTACTTC.

V and J are TRBV29-1 and TRBJ2-5; no clear D. V gave up 1 base and J gave up 5 bases, with 17 bases separating them. This CDR3 has 15 amino acids. Germline assignment: CDR1 SQVTM and CDR2 ANQGSEA. The CDR3 protein is CSVEGAGSFWETQYF. CDR3 DNA: TGCAGCGTTGAAGGGGCCGGATCTTTCTGGGAGACCCAGTACTTC.

Regarding this clone: This same CDR3 is encoded by further DNA sequences in the sample. The chain joins TRBV29-1 to TRBJ2-5; 9 bases map to TRBD1. Germline values: CDR1 SQVTM, CDR2 ANQGSEA. After removal of 0 bases from V and 3 bases from J, the junction contained 8 bases not matched to a gene. The CDR3 runs to 16 residues. DNA for the CDR3: TGCAGCGTTGAAGATGGGAGGGACAGGGCTGAAGAGACCCAGTACTTC. Its translation is CSVEDGRDRAEETQYF.

This clone was observed a few times. This chain uses TRBV6-1 with TRBJ2-1; 8 positions agree with TRBD1. The V gene's germline CDR1 is MNHNS and CDR2 SASEGT. V dropped 4 bases and J dropped 3; count of bases not matched to a gene: 8. The CDR3 sequence is 16 residues long. The CDR3 region has the DNA TGTGCCAGCAGTGGAGGTGGCAGGGGGCTCTACAATGAGCAGTTCTTC. Translated, it gives CASSGGGRGLYNEQFF.

J is TRBJ2-3 and V is TRBV11-3; D gene ambiguous. Trimming removed 4 bases from V and 0 bases from J, with 8 bases in between. Germline V gives CDR1 SGHNT, CDR2 YENEEA. There are 14 residues in the CDR3. CDR3: CASSSGSSTDTQYF. CDR3 DNA sequence: TGTGCCAGCAGCTCGGGTTCTAGCACAGATACGCAGTATTTT.

The genes are TRBV5-1 and TRBJ2-4; 10 bases line up with TRBD2. Looked up from germline, CDR1 is SGHRS and CDR2 is YFSETQ. V shed 4 bases and J 4 bases; nucleotides not matched to a gene: 5. The CDR3 totals 15 residues. As DNA, the CDR3 is TGCGCCAGCAGCAGCGGGACTAGCGTAAAAAACATTCAGTACTTC. Protein sequence: CASSSGTSVKNIQYF.

The rearrangement uses TRBV2 and TRBJ2-7, with D tentatively TRBD1 (5 bases). Trimming cost V 11 bases and J 4 bases, with 15 bases left between them. Germline assignment: CDR1 SNHLY and CDR2 FYNNEI. The CDR3 spans 12 residues. CDR3 amino acids: CAFRAGLYEQYF. CDR3 sequence (DNA): TGTGCCTTTCGGGCAGGGCTGTACGAGCAGTACTTC.

This chain connects TRBV19 to TRBJ2-3, with 10 bases matching TRBD2. The J segment lost 5 bases and the V segment lost 5 bases, leaving 7 bases of the junction unmatched. This CDR3 comprises 15 residues. CDR1 is LNHDA and CDR2 is SQIVND in the germline V gene (reference sequence). The CDR3 nucleotides are TGTGCCAGTAGTCGGGCTAGCGGGGGTATAGATACGCAGTATTTT. This gives the protein CASSRASGGIDTQYF.

CDR3 protein: CASEPLPGSGVLTF. The CDR3 nucleotides are TGTGCCAGCGAACCTCTGCCGGGGTCGGGCGTCCTGACTTTC. The rearrangement joins TRBV6-1 to TRBJ2-6; possible D gene TRBD2, 5 bases. The germline V and J ends were trimmed by 8 bases and 12 bases, with 20 bases remaining between them. The CDR3 runs 14 residues. Germline values: CDR1 MNHNS, CDR2 SASEGT.

This clone has a handful of counts. V and J are TRBV5-4 and TRBJ1-1, with 7 bases aligning to TRBD1. The CDR3 sequence is 14 residues long. Germline-derived CDR1 and CDR2 are SGHNT and YYREEE (reference sequence). Germline trimming cut 4 bases from V and 4 bases from J; bases unmatched to any gene: 7. CDR3: CASSEIQGSTEAFF. The DNA for the CDR3 is TGTGCCAGCAGCGAGATACAGGGGAGCACTGAAGCTTTCTTT.

This rearrangement joins TRBV9 to TRBJ2-5; 8 bases match TRBD2. From germline, CDR1 is SGDLS and CDR2 YYNGEE. J lost 2 bases, V lost 2 bases, and 11 bases had no gene match. This CDR3 has 17 residues. The CDR3: CASSVTPTRGGQETQYF. For the CDR3, the DNA is TGTGCCAGCAGCGTGACCCCCACCCGCGGGGGGCAAGAGACCCAGTACTTC. Combining the CDR3 with reference TRBV9 and TRBJ2-5 gives the whole variable domain DSGVTQTPKHLITATGQRVTLRCSPRSGDLSVYWYQQSLDQGLQFLIQYYNGEERAKGNILERFSAQQFPDLHSELNLSSLELGDSALYFCASSVTPTRGGQETQYFGPGTRLLVL.

The V gene is TRBV6-1, the J gene TRBJ2-7; D not certain. V was trimmed by 2 bases and J by 5 bases, leaving 4 bases between them. CDR1 and CDR2 from the germline V gene are MNHNS and SASEGT. This CDR3 contains 11 residues. For the CDR3, the DNA is TGTGCCAGCAGTGAAAGCAACGAGCAGTACTTC. Amino acid sequence: CASSESNEQYF.

CDR3 coding DNA: TGTGCCAGCAGAGGGACAGGCCCAAGGGAAAGTTCACCCCTCCACTTT. It translates to CASRGTGPRESSPLHF. V usage is TRBV6-6 and J usage is TRBJ1-6; 8 positions match TRBD1. The V and J ends lost 6 bases and 9 bases, in that order; junction bases with no gene match: 13. Germline V gene lookup returns CDR1 MNHNY and CDR2 SVGAGI (reference sequence). This CDR3 has 16 residues.

V usage is TRBV4-2 and J usage is TRBJ2-3, with D perhaps matching TRBD2 (6 bases). The CDR3 sequence is 14 residues long. Germline V CDR1 and CDR2: LGHNA, YNFKEQ. The V end lost 10 bases, the J end lost 2 bases, and 16 bases lay between the germline ends. CDR3 amino acids: CATERELNTDTQYF. Here the CDR3 DNA reads TGTGCCACGGAACGGGAGCTCAACACAGATACGCAGTATTTT.

The chain links TRBV5-1 to TRBJ2-1; D is uncertain. The V and J ends lost 5 bases and 4 bases respectively, with 16 bases between them. Per germline, CDR1 SGHRS and CDR2 YFSETQ. CDR3 length equals 15 residues. The CDR3 sequence: CASRLPGSPYNEQFF. The CDR3 DNA is TGCGCCAGCAGACTACCCGGGTCGCCATACAATGAGCAGTTCTTC.

This chain uses TRBV11-3 with TRBJ1-1; D perhaps matches TRBD1 (6 bases). The germline V gene encodes CDR1 SGHNT and CDR2 YENEEA. There are 13 residues in the CDR3. V lost 5 bases to trimming and J lost 4 bases, with 11 bases between them. The CDR3 DNA follows: TGTGCCAGCAGCGCTAGAGGGGGCACTGAAGCTTTCTTT. Amino acid sequence: CASSARGGTEAFF.

The chain carries TRBV28 and TRBJ1-1, with TRBD1 as a possible D gene (6 bases). CDR1 is MDHEN, CDR2 SYDVKM, per germline. V lost 6 bases and J 1 base, leaving 18 bases between the germline ends. The CDR3 spans 16 residues. The CDR3 spells CASSPTWGGPNTEAFF. The CDR3 bases are TGTGCCAGCAGCCCAACGTGGGGGGGCCCGAACACTGAAGCTTTCTTT.

This chain uses TRBV29-1 with TRBJ1-1; 7 bases map to TRBD1. CDR3 size: 13 residues. Trimming took 8 bases from V and 2 from J; bases not matched to a gene: 8. The germline V gene encodes CDR1 SQVTM and CDR2 ANQGSEA. Here the CDR3 reads CSTRQGGNTEAFF. In nucleotides, the CDR3 is TGCAGCACTCGACAGGGAGGAAACACTGAAGCTTTCTTT.

V usage is TRBV6-5 and J usage is TRBJ1-1; no firm D call. Trimming cost V 2 bases and J 2 bases, with 15 bases left between them. CDR3 size: 16 residues. The germline V gene has CDR1 MNHEY and CDR2 SVGAGI. This CDR3 reads CASSYQSLGRNTEAFF. The CDR3, as DNA: TGTGCCAGCAGTTACCAATCCTTGGGCCGTAACACTGAAGCTTTCTTT.

This chain links TRBV6-4 with TRBJ1-1; TRBD1 matches 8 bases. V lost 4 bases, J lost 7 bases, and 5 bases stayed unmatched. The germline CDR1 and CDR2 sequences are MRHNA and SNTAGT. The CDR3 length is 13 residues. CDR3: CASSGQGASEAFF. The CDR3 nucleotides read TGTGCCAGCAGTGGCCAGGGGGCGAGTGAAGCTTTCTTT.

The chain combines TRBV6-1 with TRBJ1-5; 9 bases line up with TRBD1. After removal of 3 bases from V and 7 bases from J, the junction contained 16 bases not matched to a gene. This CDR3 has 18 residues. Germline CDR1 MNHNS, CDR2 SASEGT. CDR3 coding DNA: TGTGCCAGCAGTGACGCGATCTTACCGGGACAGGGTTACCAGCCCCAGCATTTT. Protein sequence: CASSDAILPGQGYQPQHF.

The chain uses TRBV5-1 and TRBJ2-5, with 9 bases fitting TRBD2. This CDR3 has 16 amino acids. Germline values: CDR1 SGHRS, CDR2 YFSETQ. The V segment lost 3 bases and the J segment 2 bases; nucleotides outside the gene matches: 8. CDR3 coding DNA: TGCGCCAGCAGCTCGACCGCGGGGGGGCCTCAAGAGACCCAGTACTTC. Protein sequence: CASSSTAGGPQETQYF.

This clone was recorded once. The chain couples TRBV5-1 to TRBJ2-1; 10 nucleotides line up with TRBD1. This CDR3 has 15 amino acids. With 0 bases clipped from V and 8 bases from J, the junction kept 5 bases outside the gene matches. CDR1 and CDR2 from the germline V gene are SGHRS and YFSETQ. The CDR3 sequence: CASSLAGQGRHEQFF. In nucleotides, the CDR3 is TGCGCCAGCAGCTTGGCGGGACAGGGGAGGCATGAGCAGTTCTTC.

This clone showed up just a few times. V gene TRBV29-1 combines with J gene TRBJ1-4; 7 bases are shared with TRBD1. The CDR3 length is 14 residues. With 4 bases clipped from V and 8 bases from J, the junction kept 10 bases outside the gene matches. Per germline, CDR1 SQVTM and CDR2 ANQGSEA. CDR3 in amino acids: CSVGDSSNGEKLFF. In DNA, the CDR3 is TGCAGCGTTGGGGACAGCAGTAATGGCGAAAAACTGTTTTTT.

The chain is built from TRBV2 and TRBJ1-5, with 7 bases that match TRBD1. This CDR3 comprises 14 residues. Germline assignment: CDR1 SNHLY and CDR2 FYNNEI. V lost 6 bases to trimming and J lost 5 bases; unmatched junction nucleotides: 7. The CDR3 is CASRPGQEHQPQHF. CDR3 nucleotides: TGTGCCAGCAGACCAGGACAGGAACATCAGCCCCAGCATTTT.

The chain's CDR3 is CASRLGLAGASDTQYF. The CDR3 nucleotides read TGTGCAAGTCGCTTAGGACTAGCGGGAGCTTCAGATACGCAGTATTTT. V is TRBV12-2 and J is TRBJ2-3; the table's D call TRBD2 went unverified against the DNA. TRBV12-2 is a pseudogene locus. The CDR3 is 16 residues long.

The chain uses TRBV29-1 and TRBJ1-1; D gene unclear. The CDR3 totals 12 residues. Trimming left V 4 bases short and J 1 base short, with 7 bases between. Germline-derived CDR1 and CDR2 are SQVTM and ANQGSEA. Here the CDR3 reads CSVVRENTEAFF. CDR3 sequence (DNA): TGCAGCGTTGTTCGGGAGAACACTGAAGCTTTCTTT.

The J gene is TRBJ1-4, the V gene TRBV10-3; a weak D match, TRBD1 (5 bases). There are 15 residues in the CDR3. Per the germline V gene, CDR1 is ENHRY and CDR2 is SYGVKD. V was shortened by 5 bases and J by 0 bases, with 10 bases between the two germline ends. CDR3 amino acids: CAISQQAATNEKLFF. The CDR3 DNA follows: TGTGCCATCAGTCAACAGGCTGCAACTAATGAAAAACTGTTTTTT.

This clone was seen only a few times. J is TRBJ1-2 and V is TRBV7-8; no clear D. The CDR3 covers 11 residues. Trimming stripped 7 bases from V and 4 bases from J, with 7 bases between. Germline-derived CDR1 and CDR2 are SGHVS and FQNEAQ. The CDR3 DNA reads TGTGCCAGCACTACCGGCTATGGCTACACCTTC. This codes for CASTTGYGYTF. Together with reference TRBV7-8 and TRBJ1-2, the CDR3 gives the full variable domain: GAGVSQSPRYKVAKRGQDVALRCDPISGHVSLFWYQQALGQGPEFLTYFQNEAQLDKSGLPSDRFFAERPEGSVSTLKIQRTQQEDSAVYLCASTTGYGYTFGSGTRLTVV.